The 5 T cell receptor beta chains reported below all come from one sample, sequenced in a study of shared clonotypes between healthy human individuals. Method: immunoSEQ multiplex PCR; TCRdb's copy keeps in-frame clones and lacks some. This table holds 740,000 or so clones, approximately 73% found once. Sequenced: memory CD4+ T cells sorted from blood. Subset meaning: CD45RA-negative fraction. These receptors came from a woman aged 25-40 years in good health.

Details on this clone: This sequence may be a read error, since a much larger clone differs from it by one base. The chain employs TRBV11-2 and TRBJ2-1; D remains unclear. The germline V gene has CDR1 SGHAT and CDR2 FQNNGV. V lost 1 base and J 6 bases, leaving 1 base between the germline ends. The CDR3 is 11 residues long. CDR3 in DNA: TGTGCCAGCAGCTTAGCCAATGAGCAGTTCTTC. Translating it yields CASSLANEQFF.

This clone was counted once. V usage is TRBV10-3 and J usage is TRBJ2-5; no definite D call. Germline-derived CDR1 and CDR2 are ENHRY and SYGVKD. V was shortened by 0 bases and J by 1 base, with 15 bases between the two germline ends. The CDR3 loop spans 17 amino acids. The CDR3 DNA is TGTGCCATCAGTGAGTCGTTCTCTATGACTTTCCAAGAGACCCAGTACTTC. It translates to CAISESFSMTFQETQYF.

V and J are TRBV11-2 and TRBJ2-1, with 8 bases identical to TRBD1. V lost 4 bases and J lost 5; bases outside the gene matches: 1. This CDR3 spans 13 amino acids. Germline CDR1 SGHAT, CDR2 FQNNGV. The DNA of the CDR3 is TGTGCCAGCAGCTGGGGACAGGACAATGAGCAGTTCTTC. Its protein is CASSWGQDNEQFF.

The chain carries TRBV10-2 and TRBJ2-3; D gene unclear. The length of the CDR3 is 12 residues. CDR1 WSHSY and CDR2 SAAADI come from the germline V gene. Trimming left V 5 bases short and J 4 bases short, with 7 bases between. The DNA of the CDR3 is TGCGCCAGCAGTAGCGTGGCAGATACGCAGTATTTT. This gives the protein CASSSVADTQYF.

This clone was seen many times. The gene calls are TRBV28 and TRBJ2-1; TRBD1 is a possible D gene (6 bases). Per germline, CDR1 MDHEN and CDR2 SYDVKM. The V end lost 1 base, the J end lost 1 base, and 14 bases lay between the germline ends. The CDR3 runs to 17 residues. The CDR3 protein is CASSLYSRGGSYNEQFF. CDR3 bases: TGTGCCAGCAGTTTATACTCCAGGGGTGGTTCCTACAATGAGCAGTTCTTC.